This passage covers 2 T cell receptor beta chains from one sample sequenced in a study of blood T cell repertoires in COVID-19. The data were produced by immunoSEQ multiplex PCR, yet TCRdb's version contains in-frame clones alone and is incomplete. The sample lists roughly 220,000 clones, around 81% occurring once. Material for sequencing was PBMCs or T cells enriched from blood (not recorded which). The receptors derive from a man aged 25-45 years with acute COVID-19.

The V call is TRBV5-1, the J call TRBJ2-1, with 7 positions matching TRBD1. The V gene's germline CDR1 is SGHRS and CDR2 YFSETQ. Germline trimming cut 4 bases from V and 3 bases from J; bases unmatched to any gene: 7. The CDR3 is made up of 15 amino acids. The CDR3: CASSAQGIGYNEQFF. The CDR3 DNA is TGCGCCAGCAGCGCACAGGGGATCGGCTACAATGAGCAGTTCTTC.

This clone was detected only a few times. The chain is built from TRBV5-6 and TRBJ1-6; 7 nucleotides line up with TRBD1. V shed 0 bases, J shed 7 bases, and the junction held 4 bases outside the gene matches. The CDR3 is 15 residues long. CDR1 and CDR2 from the germline V gene are SGHDT and YYEEEE. The CDR3: CASSLEGAWNSPLHF. The CDR3 nucleotides are TGTGCCAGCAGCTTGGAGGGGGCTTGGAATTCACCCCTCCACTTT.